The 20 T cell receptor beta chains below all came from one sample that was sequenced in a study of T cells after yellow fever vaccination. In TCRdb, the 5' RACE reads were re-called with MiXCR into one record per CDR3 protein. The sample lists about 250,000 distinct CDR3 sequences, about 3.5% seen once, with around a fifth in the top ten. The sequences come from PBMCs, collected 15 days after the yellow fever booster vaccination. The receptors shown here come from a man younger than 30 who received the YFV17D yellow fever vaccine.

There are many counts of this clonotype. This chain connects TRBV7-2 to TRBJ2-3; D not certain. The CDR3 contains 14 residues. Trimming cost V 3 bases and J 1 base, with 8 bases left between them. Germline CDR1 and CDR2: SGHTA and FQGNSA. In DNA form, the CDR3 reads TGTGCCAGCAGCTTGGGTGCGGGCACAGATACGCAGTATTTT. Residues: CASSLGAGTDTQYF.

At least ten counts were recorded for this clonotype. The CDR3 spells CASSSQVGYEQYF. The CDR3 coding sequence is TGTGCCAGCAGCTCCCAGGTTGGCTACGAGCAGTACTTC. The V and J genes are TRBV6-2 or TRBV6-3 and TRBJ2-7; D ambiguous. Germline V gene lookup returns CDR1 MNHEY and CDR2 SVGEGT. The CDR3 runs 13 residues. V was pared by 6 bases and J by 3 bases, with 12 bases between.

There are many counts of this clonotype. The chain links TRBV11-2 to TRBJ2-5; TRBD1 agrees at 8 bases. The CDR3 is 16 amino acids. Germline CDR1 is SGHAT and CDR2 is FQNNGV. With V trimmed by 6 bases and J by 7 bases, 16 bases remained unmatched. This CDR3 is CASSQGARLGSGTQYF. The CDR3 DNA follows: TGTGCCAGCAGTCAGGGGGCTCGTTTAGGAAGTGGGACCCAGTACTTC.

This clonotype was observed many times. The V and J genes are TRBV18 and TRBJ2-3; D may be TRBD2 (6 bases). From germline, CDR1 is KGHSH and CDR2 LQKENI. The length of the CDR3 is 17 residues. V shed 1 base and J shed 2 bases, with 16 bases lying between them. CDR3 protein: CASSPHVAGGTTDTQYF. CDR3 bases: TGTGCCAGCTCACCACACGTAGCAGGAGGGACCACAGATACGCAGTATTTT.

This clonotype has ten or more counts. The J gene is TRBJ2-1, the V gene TRBV20-1, with TRBD2 identical over 8 bases. CDR3 size: 16 residues. J lost 3 bases, V lost 0 bases, and 7 bases had no gene match. CDR1 and CDR2 from the germline V gene are DFQATT and SNEGSKA (reference sequence). Written as DNA, the CDR3 is TGCAGTGCTAGAGAAGTTGGCGGGGGGTACTACAATGAGCAGTTCTTC. Translating gives CSAREVGGGYYNEQFF.

This clonotype was picked up many times. In DNA, the CDR3 is TGTGCCAGCAGCTTACCGTTGGGGGATACGCAGTATTTT. It codes for CASSLPLGDTQYF. V and J are TRBV11-2 and TRBJ2-3; D remains unclear. CDR1 is SGHAT, CDR2 FQNNGV, per germline. The V end lost 2 bases, the J end lost 6 bases, and 9 bases lay between the germline ends. This CDR3 comprises 13 residues.

This clonotype was observed at least ten times. J is TRBJ2-3 and V is TRBV5-1; unclear D gene. Looked up from germline, CDR1 is SGHRS and CDR2 is YFSETQ. CDR3 size: 14 residues. V dropped 1 base and J dropped 0 bases, with 6 bases sitting between them. CDR3 bases: TGCGCCAGCAGCTTGAGAGAAAGCACAGATACGCAGTATTTT. It specifies CASSLRESTDTQYF.

This clonotype was recorded many times. The chain's CDR3 is CATSPGTFSSTQYF. CDR3 nucleotide sequence: TGTGCCACCAGCCCCGGGACATTTTCCTCTACGCAGTATTTT. The V call is TRBV24-1, the J call TRBJ2-3, with TRBD1 as a possible D gene (6 bases). The CDR3 covers 14 residues. V gave up 7 bases and J gave up 8 bases, with 18 bases separating them. Looked up from germline, CDR1 is KGHDR and CDR2 is SFDVKD.

The chain has TRBV7-2 and TRBJ2-3; no definite D call. V lost 1 base and J 0 bases, leaving 5 bases between the germline ends. The CDR3 is made up of 14 amino acids. Germline lookup yields CDR1 SGHTA and CDR2 FQGNSA. The CDR3 reads CASSLEVSTDTQYF. CDR3 nucleotide sequence: TGTGCCAGCAGCTTAGAGGTTAGCACAGATACGCAGTATTTT.

This clonotype occurred many times. The rearrangement links TRBV10-1 to TRBJ1-2, with 7 nucleotides matching TRBD1. The germline V gene has CDR1 WNHNN and CDR2 SYGVQD (reference sequence). The CDR3 sequence is 11 residues long. The CDR3 bases are TGCCCCAAGGGGGCGAACTATGGCTACACCTTC. Encoded protein: CPKGANYGYTF.

This clonotype was detected ten times or more. The V call is TRBV19, the J call TRBJ1-6, with D possibly matching TRBD1 (6 bases). Germline V gene data show CDR1 as LNHDA and CDR2 as SQIVND (reference sequence). Trimming pared 8 bases from V and 7 bases from J, leaving 12 bases between. The CDR3 contains 13 residues. CDR3 nucleotides: TGTGCCAGTGGAACAGGGCGGAATTCACCCCTCCACTTT. This encodes CASGTGRNSPLHF.

The chain employs TRBV7-2 and TRBJ1-1; 7 nucleotides line up with TRBD1. The germline V gene encodes CDR1 SGHTA and CDR2 FQGNSA. The CDR3 is 13 residues long. J lost 7 bases, V lost 4 bases, and 6 bases had no gene match. The CDR3, as DNA: TGTGCCAGCAGCTCCGGGACAGCGATTGAAGCTTTCTTT. This encodes CASSSGTAIEAFF.

This clonotype was detected many times. The gene calls are TRBV12-3 or TRBV12-4 and TRBJ2-3; 10 bases align to TRBD2. J lost 4 bases, V lost 6 bases, and 7 bases had no gene match. The CDR3 is made up of 15 amino acids. CDR3 protein: CASRVSGGRADTQYF. The CDR3 coding sequence is TGTGCCAGCAGGGTTAGCGGGGGGCGTGCAGATACGCAGTATTTT.

This clonotype was recorded a few times. V gene TRBV20-1 combines with J gene TRBJ1-5; 7 bases line up with TRBD1. Germline V gives CDR1 DFQATT, CDR2 SNEGSKA (reference sequence). Losses at the gene ends were 6 bases for V and 2 bases for J; bases not matched to a gene: 4. This CDR3 is built from 13 residues. The CDR3 region has the DNA TGCAGTGCCCTAGGACAGGGCAATCAGCCCCAGCATTTT. It yields the protein CSALGQGNQPQHF.

In its sample, this clonotype was seen many times. The chain has TRBV7-2 and TRBJ2-7, with a possible D match to TRBD2 (6 bases). Trimming removed 5 bases from V and 7 bases from J, with 9 bases in between. CDR1 is SGHTA and CDR2 is FQGNSA in the germline V gene. There are 11 residues in the CDR3. The CDR3 nucleotides are TGTGCCAGCAGCCCGGGGGTTGAGCAGTACTTC. Protein product: CASSPGVEQYF.

In this sample, this clonotype turned up many times. V gene TRBV12-3 or TRBV12-4 combines with J gene TRBJ2-1; D may be TRBD1 (7 bases). This CDR3 is 13 amino acids long. V was clipped by 6 bases and J by 8 bases, with 14 bases between them. CDR3 nucleotide sequence: TGTGCCAGCAGCCACGACAGGGAGGATGAGCAGTTCTTC. This encodes CASSHDREDEQFF.

This clonotype was counted a few times. This chain connects TRBV11-2 to TRBJ1-6; D gene uncertain. From germline, CDR1 is SGHAT and CDR2 FQNNGV. Between the trimmed V and J ends, which lost 1 base and 13 bases, there was a span of 11 bases. This CDR3 contains 13 residues. DNA for the CDR3: TGTGCCAGCAGCTTAGTTCAGCTAGGGCCCCTCCACTTT. This gives the protein CASSLVQLGPLHF.

This clonotype was observed at least ten times. V is TRBV7-8 and J is TRBJ1-2; D is perhaps TRBD1 (5 bases). V dropped 5 bases and J dropped 8 bases, with 18 bases sitting between them. CDR1 and CDR2 from the germline V gene are SGHVS and FQNEAQ. The CDR3 loop spans 14 amino acids. CDR3 sequence (DNA): TGTGCCAGCAGCCTTGGGGACTCAGCTATCGGCTACACCTTC. As protein: CASSLGDSAIGYTF.

The table lists this clonotype with many counts. The J gene is TRBJ1-1, the V gene TRBV7-9, with no clear D. Trimming left V 2 bases short and J 1 base short, with 11 bases between. CDR3 length equals 15 residues. The germline V gene has CDR1 SEHNR and CDR2 FQNEAQ (reference sequence). The CDR3 loop reads CASSLTRTENTEAFF. DNA for the CDR3: TGTGCCAGCAGCTTAACCCGGACGGAGAACACTGAAGCTTTCTTT.

The sample holds many counts of this clonotype. The chain employs TRBV7-2 and TRBJ2-3, with a possible D match to TRBD2 (5 bases). Germline V gene data show CDR1 as SGHTA and CDR2 as FQGNSA. The V end lost 8 bases, the J end lost 2 bases, and 14 bases lay between the germline ends. This CDR3 comprises 14 residues. CDR3 sequence: CASRDYVDTDTQYF. The CDR3 DNA reads as TGTGCCAGCCGAGACTATGTCGACACAGATACGCAGTATTTT. The full variable domain, completed using reference TRBV7-2 and TRBJ2-3, is GAGVSQSPSNKVTEKGKDVELRCDPISGHTALYWYRQSLGQGLEFLIYFQGNSAPDKSGLPSDRFSAERTGGSVSTLTIQRTQQEDSAVYLCASRDYVDTDTQYFGPGTRLTVL.